This T cell receptor beta chain was documented in a study of regulatory T cells in long-lasting Graves disease. CDR3 regions were amplified by Arm-PCR using iRepertoire HTBI primers to build TCR beta libraries. One entry per CDR3 protein, called by TCRdb with MiXCR from the multiplex PCR reads. The profile shows 200,000 to 250,000 distinct CDR3 sequences, roughly 19% of them singletons. Time point described: newly diagnosed GD, antithyroid drugs for less than 3 months. Extracted PBMC RNA gave rise to the TCR library. This clonotype was seen many times. V gave up 4 bases and J gave up 4 bases; unmatched junction bases: 5. Germline CDR1 SGDLS, CDR2 YYNGEE. There are 15 residues in the CDR3. A further study also used this sample, focusing on T cells in Graves' hyperthyroidism and ophthalmopathy.

The sample was peripheral blood mononuclear cells (PBMCs), taken at new diagnosis, from a patient treated with antithyroid drugs. The sequence derives from a woman in her twenties or thirties with Graves disease. The rearrangement links TRBV9 to TRBJ1-4, with TRBD1 matching 9 bases. The CDR3 coding sequence is TGTGCCAGCAGCCCTTCGGGACAGGGTAATGAAAAACTGTTTTTT. This sequence encodes CASSPSGQGNEKLFF.